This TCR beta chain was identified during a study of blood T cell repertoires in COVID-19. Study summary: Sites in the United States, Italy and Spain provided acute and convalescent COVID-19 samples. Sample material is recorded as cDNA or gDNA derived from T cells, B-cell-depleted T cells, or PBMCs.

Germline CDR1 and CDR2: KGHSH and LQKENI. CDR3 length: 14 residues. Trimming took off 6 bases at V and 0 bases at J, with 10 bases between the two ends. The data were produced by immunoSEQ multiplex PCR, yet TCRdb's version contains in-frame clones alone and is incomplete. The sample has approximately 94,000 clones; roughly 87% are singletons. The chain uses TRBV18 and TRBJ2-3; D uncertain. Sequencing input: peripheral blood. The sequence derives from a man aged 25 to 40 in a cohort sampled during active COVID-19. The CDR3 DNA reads TGTGCCAGCTCCCCCATGCAGAGCACAGATACGCAGTATTTT. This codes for CASSPMQSTDTQYF.